A single sample is the source of the 30 T cell receptor beta chains below, sequenced in a study of cytomegalovirus exposure and HLA in healthy donors. Amplification used 60 Vbeta primers and 13 Jbeta primers. Profiling relied on immunoSEQ multiplex PCR, and the TCRdb table lists in-frame clones only, not all of them. The repertoire holds 100,000 or so clones, with 65% to 85% as singletons. The sample consisted of PBMCs. Every receptor here comes from a woman in her forties in good health and CMV-seronegative.

The table lists this clone with a count of one. The chain is built from TRBV19 and TRBJ1-1; 7 nucleotides align to TRBD1. This CDR3 is 13 amino acids long. J lost 0 bases, V lost 6 bases, and 1 base had no gene match. Germline CDR1 is LNHDA and CDR2 is SQIVND (reference sequence). In DNA, the CDR3 is TGTGCCAGTAGGGGGACAGTGAACACTGAAGCTTTCTTT. It is translated as CASRGTVNTEAFF.

The chain has TRBV28 and TRBJ1-5; 8 bases match TRBD1. The CDR3 extends over 15 amino acids. V dropped 7 bases and J dropped 6; count of bases not matched to a gene: 11. Germline assignment: CDR1 MDHEN and CDR2 SYDVKM. In DNA, the CDR3 is TGTGCCAGCACCACCGGACAGGGAGAAAGTCAGCCCCAGCATTTT. Translation gives CASTTGQGESQPQHF.

The chain carries TRBV5-4 and TRBJ2-2, with D possibly being TRBD2 (5 bases). The germline V gene has CDR1 SGHNT and CDR2 YYREEE (reference sequence). Trimming pared 1 base from V and 6 bases from J, leaving 19 bases between. The CDR3 is made up of 17 amino acids. DNA for the CDR3: TGTGCCAGCAGCTTGTTGTTGGCTAGCATCGTGCCCGGGGAGCTGTTTTTT. It translates to CASSLLLASIVPGELFF.

This chain uses TRBV4-1 with TRBJ2-5, with D possibly TRBD1 on 5 matching bases. This CDR3 comprises 13 residues. The germline gives CDR1 MGHRA, CDR2 YSYEKL. Trimming cost V 6 bases and J 4 bases, with 12 bases left between them. The CDR3 DNA reads as TGCGCCAGCAGTCCTGGTGGGGCAGAGACCCAGTACTTC. It codes for CASSPGGAETQYF.

The gene calls are TRBV2 and TRBJ1-4, with a possible D match to TRBD1 (6 bases). CDR3 size: 13 residues. Trimming left V 7 bases short and J 8 bases short, with 14 bases between. CDR1 is SNHLY and CDR2 is FYNNEI in the germline V gene. The CDR3 is CASTTGLGEKLFF. CDR3 DNA: TGTGCCAGCACCACAGGGTTGGGGGAAAAACTGTTTTTT.

This clone occurred a few times. The chain is built from TRBV5-5 and TRBJ2-5, with 9 positions matching TRBD1. With 0 bases clipped from V and 5 bases from J, the junction kept 8 bases outside the gene matches. The CDR3 covers 16 residues. The germline V gene has CDR1 SGHKS and CDR2 YYEKEE (reference sequence). The CDR3 nucleotides read TGTGCCAGCAGCTTGGGGACAGGGGCTGGGCGGGAGACCCAGTACTTC. As protein: CASSLGTGAGRETQYF.

This chain connects TRBV11-2 to TRBJ2-7; TRBD2 matches 15 bases. The CDR3 totals 17 residues. J lost 7 bases, V lost 4 bases, and 11 bases had no gene match. Germline V gene sequence: CDR1 SGHAT, CDR2 FQNNGV. This CDR3 is CASSWIGGLAGGGEQYF. As DNA, the CDR3 is TGTGCCAGCAGCTGGATCGGGGGACTAGCGGGAGGAGGTGAGCAGTACTTC.

The rearrangement uses TRBV5-1 and TRBJ2-4; weak D call: TRBD2 (5 bases). Germline V gene sequence: CDR1 SGHRS, CDR2 YFSETQ. This CDR3 is built from 14 residues. The V and J ends lost 2 bases and 8 bases respectively, with 14 bases between them. The CDR3 spells CASSFFQAGDIQYF. In nucleotides, the CDR3 is TGCGCCAGCAGCTTTTTCCAAGCCGGGGACATTCAGTACTTC.

This rearrangement joins TRBV5-1 to TRBJ2-5, with TRBD2 matching 13 bases. CDR3 length: 19 amino acids. CDR1 is SGHRS and CDR2 is YFSETQ in the germline V gene. Germline trimming cut 0 bases from V and 5 bases from J; bases unmatched to any gene: 13. This CDR3 is CASSLAVNGLAGVHETQYF. The CDR3 coding sequence is TGCGCCAGCAGCTTGGCCGTCAATGGACTAGCGGGAGTTCACGAGACCCAGTACTTC.

V gene TRBV19 combines with J gene TRBJ2-2; maybe TRBD1 (6 bases). CDR1 and CDR2 from the germline V gene are LNHDA and SQIVND (reference sequence). Trimming removed 10 bases at V and 5 bases at J, with 17 bases between. This CDR3 is 14 amino acids long. The CDR3 spells CATNGGPRTGELFF. The DNA of the CDR3 is TGTGCCACCAATGGGGGCCCGAGGACCGGGGAGCTGTTTTTT.

The gene calls are TRBV19 and TRBJ1-2; perhaps TRBD1 as D (6 bases). V shed 4 bases and J shed 6 bases, with 15 bases lying between them. This CDR3 has 14 residues. The germline gives CDR1 LNHDA, CDR2 SQIVND (reference sequence). DNA for the CDR3: TGTGCCAGTAGTACACTCGGGGGGCTTGATGGCTACACCTTC. Its protein is CASSTLGGLDGYTF.

The CDR3, as DNA: TGTGCCAGCAGTTCCCAGGGGGCGCTTAACGTTGGCACCATATATTTT. Its translation is CASSSQGALNVGTIYF. The rearrangement links TRBV28 to TRBJ1-3; 8 bases fit TRBD1. The CDR3 is made up of 16 amino acids. Germline lookup yields CDR1 MDHEN and CDR2 SYDVKM. V lost 4 bases, J lost 9 bases, and 14 bases stayed unmatched. Using reference TRBV28 and TRBJ1-3 for the parts outside the CDR3, the full variable domain is DVKVTQSSRYLVKRTGEKVFLECVQDMDHENMFWYRQDPGLGLRLIYFSYDVKMKEKGDIPEGYSVSREKKERFSLILESASTNQTSMYLCASSSQGALNVGTIYFGEGSWLTVV.

This clone was found once. The chain combines TRBV29-1 with TRBJ2-3; D might be TRBD2 (10 bases). Per the germline V gene, CDR1 is SQVTM and CDR2 is ANQGSEA. The CDR3 runs to 15 residues. V lost 4 bases and J lost 6, with 20 bases in between. For the CDR3, the DNA is TGCAGCGTTGGGAAACTAGCGGGGACAGGGGATACGCAGTATTTT. Protein sequence: CSVGKLAGTGDTQYF.

Here the CDR3 DNA reads TGTGCCAGCAGCGTAGATACAGGGGGAGAGACCCAGTACTTC. This gives the protein CASSVDTGGETQYF. This chain links TRBV9 with TRBJ2-5; 8 positions match TRBD1. The CDR3 spans 14 residues. V was clipped by 0 bases and J by 4 bases; unmatched bases: 2. Per germline, CDR1 SGDLS and CDR2 YYNGEE.

This clone is categorized as medium-sized. The V call is TRBV19, the J call TRBJ2-1, with a weak D call TRBD2 (5 bases). CDR3 length: 17 amino acids. V shed 5 bases and J shed 2 bases, with 19 bases lying between them. Per the germline V gene, CDR1 is LNHDA and CDR2 is SQIVND (reference sequence). CDR3 loop: CASSETGWPQTYNEQFF. Written as DNA, the CDR3 is TGTGCCAGTAGTGAGACGGGGTGGCCTCAAACCTACAATGAGCAGTTCTTC. The whole variable domain, remainder taken from reference TRBV19 and TRBJ2-1, is DGGITQSPKYLFRKEGQNVTLSCEQNLNHDAMYWYRQDPGQGLRLIYYSQIVNDFQKGDIAEGYSVSREKKESFPLTVTSAQKNPTAFYLCASSETGWPQTYNEQFFGPGTRLTVL.

The V call is TRBV4-2, the J call TRBJ1-3; D remains ambiguous. V dropped 3 bases and J dropped 0 bases, with 15 bases sitting between them. The CDR3 spans 17 residues. Germline values: CDR1 LGHNA, CDR2 YNFKEQ. DNA for the CDR3: TGTGCCAGCAGCCAGGACCCTTCCGGGAGCTCTGGAAACACCATATATTTT. Translating it yields CASSQDPSGSSGNTIYF.

This chain joins TRBV29-1 and TRBJ2-7; weak D call: TRBD1 (6 bases). The CDR3 runs to 14 residues. Germline CDR1 SQVTM, CDR2 ANQGSEA. The ends were cut back, 6 bases at V and 1 base at J, with 16 bases in the middle. CDR3 residues: CSVPDPDRSYEQYF. Written as DNA, the CDR3 is TGCAGCGTCCCGGACCCCGACAGGTCCTACGAGCAGTACTTC.

This clone was detected a few times. The J gene is TRBJ2-1, the V gene TRBV30; D is undetermined. Trimming cost V 4 bases and J 8 bases, with 15 bases left between them. This CDR3 comprises 13 residues. Germline CDR1 reads GTSNPN; CDR2 reads SVGIG (reference sequence). DNA of the CDR3: TGTGCCTGGAACGGCCGTCTCGGAGATGAGCAGTTCTTC. Its translation: CAWNGRLGDEQFF.

The rearrangement joins TRBV4-2 to TRBJ2-3, with a weak D call TRBD2 (6 bases). V lost 5 bases and J 1 base, leaving 10 bases between the germline ends. The V gene's germline CDR1 is LGHNA and CDR2 YNFKEQ. The CDR3 consists of 14 residues. The CDR3 coding sequence is TGTGCCAGCAGCGGTGGCGGGGGCACAGATACGCAGTATTTT. Translation gives CASSGGGGTDTQYF.

This chain connects TRBV15 to TRBJ1-1; the D gene is possibly TRBD1 (5 bases). This CDR3 is 14 amino acids long. V lost 1 base to trimming and J lost 5 bases, with 11 bases between them. In germline, CDR1 is LNHNV, CDR2 YYDKDF (reference sequence). The CDR3 is CATSRGSGMTEAFF. The CDR3 DNA reads as TGTGCCACCAGCAGAGGGTCAGGGATGACTGAAGCTTTCTTT. Looking up the rest from reference TRBV15 and TRBJ1-1 gives the full variable domain: DAMVIQNPRYQVTQFGKPVTLSCSQTLNHNVMYWYQQKSSQAPKLLFHYYDKDFNNEADTPDNFQSRRPNTSFCFLDIRSPGLGDTAMYLCATSRGSGMTEAFFGQGTRLTVV.

The chain carries TRBV7-2 and TRBJ2-7, with 8 bases lining up with TRBD1. V shed 5 bases and J 5 bases; nucleotides not matched to a gene: 8. This CDR3 has 14 amino acids. CDR1 is SGHTA, CDR2 FQGNSA, per germline. The chain's CDR3 is CASSAPGGWDEQYF. The CDR3 DNA sequence: TGTGCCAGCAGCGCACCAGGGGGCTGGGACGAGCAGTACTTC. Using reference TRBV7-2 and TRBJ2-7 for the parts outside the CDR3, the full variable domain is GAGVSQSPSNKVTEKGKDVELRCDPISGHTALYWYRQSLGQGLEFLIYFQGNSAPDKSGLPSDRFSAERTGGSVSTLTIQRTQQEDSAVYLCASSAPGGWDEQYFGPGTRLTVT.

CDR3 DNA sequence: TGCGCCAGCAGCTCCCGCAGGGGGCAAGGGGGGGATACGCAGTATTTT. Amino acid sequence: CASSSRRGQGGDTQYF. The chain is built from TRBV5-1 and TRBJ2-3; 8 bases agree with TRBD1. J lost 6 bases, V lost 3 bases, and 12 bases had no gene match. Germline CDR1 reads SGHRS; CDR2 reads YFSETQ. The CDR3 runs to 16 residues.

V is TRBV6-5 and J is TRBJ2-7, with 9 bases identical to TRBD1. The CDR3 spans 15 residues. Unmatched junction bases numbered 12, after V lost 5 bases and J lost 7 bases. The germline gives CDR1 MNHEY, CDR2 SVGAGI. In DNA form, the CDR3 reads TGTGCCAGCAGTCTTACCGGGACAGGGACTGAAGAGCAGTACTTC. It codes for CASSLTGTGTEEQYF.

V gene TRBV5-1 combines with J gene TRBJ1-1; D is perhaps TRBD1 (5 bases). Germline CDR1 SGHRS, CDR2 YFSETQ. The CDR3 length is 14 residues. Trimming took 7 bases from V and 0 from J, leaving 13 bases between them. The CDR3: CASRPGPMNTEAFF. The CDR3 nucleotides are TGCGCCAGCCGACCAGGGCCTATGAACACTGAAGCTTTCTTT.

This clone has only a few counts. The chain couples TRBV19 to TRBJ2-7; D remains unclear. Germline V gene lookup returns CDR1 LNHDA and CDR2 SQIVND (reference sequence). V lost 6 bases to trimming and J lost 0 bases, with 9 bases between them. The CDR3 sequence is 13 residues long. The CDR3 bases are TGTGCCAGTAGACTCACCGGCTCCTACGAGCAGTACTTC. It specifies CASRLTGSYEQYF.

This clone was picked up a small number of times. The junction departs from the called germline gene at one end, perhaps through a read error. This rearrangement joins TRBV7-7 to TRBJ2-1; D is perhaps TRBD2 (6 bases). CDR1 and CDR2 from the germline V gene are SSHAT and FNYEAQ (reference sequence). The length of the CDR3 is 14 residues. CDR3 protein: CASSLGGLHNEQFF. CDR3 coding DNA: TGTGCTAGCAGCTTAGGAGGGCTCCACAATGAGCAGTTCTTC.

The chain employs TRBV7-9 and TRBJ2-7; 10 nucleotides match TRBD1. The CDR3 runs 15 residues. In germline, CDR1 is SEHNR, CDR2 FQNEAQ (reference sequence). V was pared by 5 bases and J by 3 bases, with 7 bases of the junction left unmatched. CDR3 amino acids: CASSDRDRGFYEQYF. The CDR3 DNA follows: TGTGCCAGCAGCGACCGGGACAGGGGATTCTACGAGCAGTACTTC.

The chain recombines TRBV9 with TRBJ1-2; 11 bases match TRBD1. Trimming cost V 5 bases and J 1 base; bases outside gene matches: 1. This CDR3 comprises 14 residues. Germline CDR1 is SGDLS and CDR2 is YYNGEE. This chain's CDR3 is CASRGQGVNYGYTF. The CDR3 nucleotides read TGTGCCAGCAGGGGACAGGGGGTTAACTATGGCTACACCTTC.

The chain employs TRBV19 and TRBJ2-1; possibly TRBD2 for D (5 bases). This CDR3 has 17 residues. Per the germline V gene, CDR1 is LNHDA and CDR2 is SQIVND (reference sequence). Between the trimmed V and J ends, which lost 4 bases and 6 bases, there was a span of 22 bases. The CDR3: CASSRKTATMGSNEQFF. The CDR3 nucleotides read TGTGCCAGTAGTAGAAAGACTGCGACTATGGGGTCCAATGAGCAGTTCTTC.

This clone was seen once. This rearrangement joins TRBV9 to TRBJ2-7, with TRBD2 as a possible D gene (6 bases). Germline values: CDR1 SGDLS, CDR2 YYNGEE. The CDR3 runs 14 residues. Trimming took off 0 bases at V and 5 bases at J, with 12 bases between the two ends. The CDR3, as DNA: TGTGCCAGCAGCGTAGTAGGGACTTCGAACGAGCAGTACTTC. Translation: CASSVVGTSNEQYF.